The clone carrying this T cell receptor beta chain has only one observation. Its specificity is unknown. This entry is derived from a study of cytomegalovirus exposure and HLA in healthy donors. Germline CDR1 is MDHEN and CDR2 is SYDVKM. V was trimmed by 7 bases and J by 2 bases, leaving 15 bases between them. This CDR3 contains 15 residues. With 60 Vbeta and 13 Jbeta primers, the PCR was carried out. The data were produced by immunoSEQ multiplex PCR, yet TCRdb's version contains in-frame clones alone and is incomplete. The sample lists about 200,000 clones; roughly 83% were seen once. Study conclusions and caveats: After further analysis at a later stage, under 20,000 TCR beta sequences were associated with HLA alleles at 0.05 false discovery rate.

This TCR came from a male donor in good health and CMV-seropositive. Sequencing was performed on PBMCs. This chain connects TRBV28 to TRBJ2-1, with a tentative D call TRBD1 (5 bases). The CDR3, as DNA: TGTGCCAGCAACCGGGCGACAGCAGCCTACAATGAGCAGTTCTTC. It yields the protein CASNRATAAYNEQFF.